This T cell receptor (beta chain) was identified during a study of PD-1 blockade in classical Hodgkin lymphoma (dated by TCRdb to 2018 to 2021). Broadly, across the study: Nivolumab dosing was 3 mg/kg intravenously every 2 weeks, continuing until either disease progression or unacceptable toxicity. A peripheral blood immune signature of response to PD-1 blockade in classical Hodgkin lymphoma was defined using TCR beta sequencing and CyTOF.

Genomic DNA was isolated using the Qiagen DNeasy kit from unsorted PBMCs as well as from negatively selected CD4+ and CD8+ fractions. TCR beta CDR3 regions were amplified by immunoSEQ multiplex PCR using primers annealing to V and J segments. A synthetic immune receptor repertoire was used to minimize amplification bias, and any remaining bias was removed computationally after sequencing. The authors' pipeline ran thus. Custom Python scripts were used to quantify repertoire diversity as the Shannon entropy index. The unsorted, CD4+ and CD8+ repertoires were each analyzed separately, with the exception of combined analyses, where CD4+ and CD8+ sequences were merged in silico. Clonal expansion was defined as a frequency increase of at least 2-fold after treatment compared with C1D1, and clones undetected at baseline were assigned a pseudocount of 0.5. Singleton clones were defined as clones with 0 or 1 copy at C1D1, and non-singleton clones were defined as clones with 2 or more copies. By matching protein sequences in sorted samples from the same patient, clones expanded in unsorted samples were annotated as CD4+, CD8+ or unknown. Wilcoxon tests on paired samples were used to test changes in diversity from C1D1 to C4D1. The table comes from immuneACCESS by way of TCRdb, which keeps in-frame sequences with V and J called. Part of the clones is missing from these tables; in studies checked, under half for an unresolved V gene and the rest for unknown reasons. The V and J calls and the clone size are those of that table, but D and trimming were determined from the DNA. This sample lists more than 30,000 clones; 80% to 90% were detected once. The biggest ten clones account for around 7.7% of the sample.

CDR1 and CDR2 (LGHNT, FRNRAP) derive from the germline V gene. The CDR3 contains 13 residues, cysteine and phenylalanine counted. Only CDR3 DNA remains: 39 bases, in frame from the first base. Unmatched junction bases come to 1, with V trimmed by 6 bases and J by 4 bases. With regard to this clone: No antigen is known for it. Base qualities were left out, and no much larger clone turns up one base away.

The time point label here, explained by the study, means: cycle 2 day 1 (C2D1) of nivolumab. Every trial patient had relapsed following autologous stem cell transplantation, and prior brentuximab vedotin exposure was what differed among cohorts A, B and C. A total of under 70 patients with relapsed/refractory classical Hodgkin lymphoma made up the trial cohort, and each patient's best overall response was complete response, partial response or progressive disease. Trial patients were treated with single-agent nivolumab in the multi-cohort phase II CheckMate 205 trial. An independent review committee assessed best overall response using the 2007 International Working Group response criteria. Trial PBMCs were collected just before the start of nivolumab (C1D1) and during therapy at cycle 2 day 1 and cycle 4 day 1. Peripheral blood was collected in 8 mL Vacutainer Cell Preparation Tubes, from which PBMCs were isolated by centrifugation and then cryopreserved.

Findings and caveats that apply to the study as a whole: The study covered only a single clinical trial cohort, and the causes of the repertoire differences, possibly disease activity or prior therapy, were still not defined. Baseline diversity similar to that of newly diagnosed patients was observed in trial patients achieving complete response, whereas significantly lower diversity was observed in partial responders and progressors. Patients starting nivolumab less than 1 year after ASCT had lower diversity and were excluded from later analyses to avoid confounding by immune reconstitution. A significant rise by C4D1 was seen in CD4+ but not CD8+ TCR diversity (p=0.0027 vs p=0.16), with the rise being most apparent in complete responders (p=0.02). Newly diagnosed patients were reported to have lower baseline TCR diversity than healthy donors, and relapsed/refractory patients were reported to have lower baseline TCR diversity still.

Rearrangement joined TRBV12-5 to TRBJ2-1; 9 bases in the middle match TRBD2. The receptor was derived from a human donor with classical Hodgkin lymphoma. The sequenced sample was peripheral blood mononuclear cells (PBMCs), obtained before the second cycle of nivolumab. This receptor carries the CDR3 CASGTSGYNEQFF. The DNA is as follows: TGTGCTAGTGGGACTAGCGGTTACAATGAGCAGTTCTTC. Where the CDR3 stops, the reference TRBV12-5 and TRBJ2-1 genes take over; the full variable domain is DARVTQTPRHKVTEMGQEVTMRCQPILGHNTVFWYRQTMMQGLELLAYFRNRAPLDDSGMPKDRFSAEMPDATLATLKIQPSEPRDSAVYFCASGTSGYNEQFFGPGTRLTVL.